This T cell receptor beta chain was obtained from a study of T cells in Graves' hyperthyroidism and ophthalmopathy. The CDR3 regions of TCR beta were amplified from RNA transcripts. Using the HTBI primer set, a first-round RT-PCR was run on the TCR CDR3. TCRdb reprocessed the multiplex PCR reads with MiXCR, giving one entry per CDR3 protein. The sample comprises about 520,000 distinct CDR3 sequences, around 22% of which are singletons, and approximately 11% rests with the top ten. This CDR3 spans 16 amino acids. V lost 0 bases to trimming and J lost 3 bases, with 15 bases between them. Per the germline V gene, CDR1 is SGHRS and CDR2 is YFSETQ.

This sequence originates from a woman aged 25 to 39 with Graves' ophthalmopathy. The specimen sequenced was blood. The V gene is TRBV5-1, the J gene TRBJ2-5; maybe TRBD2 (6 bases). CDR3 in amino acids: CASSLARGGGKETQYF. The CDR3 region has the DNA TGCGCCAGCAGCTTGGCCCGGGGAGGCGGTAAAGAGACCCAGTACTTC.